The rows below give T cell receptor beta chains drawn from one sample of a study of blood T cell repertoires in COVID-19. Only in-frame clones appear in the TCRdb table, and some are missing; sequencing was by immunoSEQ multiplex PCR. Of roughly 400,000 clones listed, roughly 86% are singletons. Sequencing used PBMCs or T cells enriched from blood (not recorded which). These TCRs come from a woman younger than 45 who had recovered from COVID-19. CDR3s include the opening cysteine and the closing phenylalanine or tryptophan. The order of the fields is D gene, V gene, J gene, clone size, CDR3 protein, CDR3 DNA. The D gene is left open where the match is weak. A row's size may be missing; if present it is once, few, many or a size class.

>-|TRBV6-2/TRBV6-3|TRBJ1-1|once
CASSSPSMNTEAFF
TGTGCCAGCAGCTCCCCCAGTATGAACACTGAAGCTTTCTTT
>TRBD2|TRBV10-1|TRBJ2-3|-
CASSESLAGGTDTQYF
TGCGCCAGCAGTGAGTCATTAGCGGGAGGGACAGATACGCAGTATTTT
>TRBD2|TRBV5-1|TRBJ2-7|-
CASSFPPSGKRNEQYF
TGCGCCAGCAGCTTCCCTCCTAGCGGGAAGCGAAACGAGCAGTACTTC
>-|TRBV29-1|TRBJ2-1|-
CSVRGYPGYNEQFF
TGCAGCGTCCGGGGATACCCCGGCTACAATGAGCAGTTCTTC
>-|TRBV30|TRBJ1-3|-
CAWSALTGNTIYF
TGTGCCTGGAGTGCACTAACTGGAAACACCATATATTTT
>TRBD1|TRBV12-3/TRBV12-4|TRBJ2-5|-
CASTQGAHETQYF
TGTGCCAGCACTCAGGGGGCGCATGAGACCCAGTACTTC
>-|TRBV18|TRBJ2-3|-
CASSQWQGTDTQYF
TGTGCCAGCTCACAGTGGCAGGGTACGGATACGCAGTATTTT
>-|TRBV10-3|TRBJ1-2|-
CAISDGGVNGYTF
TGTGCCATCAGTGACGGAGGGGTCAATGGCTACACCTTC
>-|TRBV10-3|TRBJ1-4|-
CAIRYRVGEKLFF
TGTGCCATCAGGTACAGGGTGGGCGAAAAACTGTTTTTT
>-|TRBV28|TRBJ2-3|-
CASSSPWWGQVLDTQYF
TGTGCCAGCAGTTCTCCATGGTGGGGCCAGGTTTTAGATACGCAGTATTTT
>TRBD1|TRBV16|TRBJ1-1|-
CASSRHSGQGAGDTEAFF
TGTGCCAGCAGCCGACACTCGGGACAGGGGGCTGGGGACACTGAAGCTTTCTTT
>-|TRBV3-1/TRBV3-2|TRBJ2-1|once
CASQGYNEQFF
TGTGCCAGCCAGGGCTACAATGAGCAGTTCTTC
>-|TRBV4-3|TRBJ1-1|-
CASSQGGQGYTEAFF
TGCGCCAGCAGCCAAGGAGGGCAGGGGTATACTGAAGCTTTCTTT
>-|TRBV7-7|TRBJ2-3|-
CASSQTGVSTDTQYF
TGTGCTAGCAGCCAGACGGGGGTTAGCACAGATACGCAGTATTTT
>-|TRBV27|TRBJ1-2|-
CASSLLGRMGRTDYVPFYGYTF
TGTGCCAGCAGTTTATTAGGCCGTATGGGTAGGACAGACTACGTCCCATTCTATGGCTACACCTTC
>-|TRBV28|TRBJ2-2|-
CASSLVRSNGELFF
TGTGCCAGCAGTTTGGTTCGGAGTAACGGGGAGCTGTTTTTT
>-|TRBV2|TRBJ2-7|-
CASRWEEQYF
TGTGCCAGCAGGTGGGAGGAGCAGTACTTC
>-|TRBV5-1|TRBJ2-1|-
CASKGSVGFVANEQFF
TGCGCCAGCAAGGGGTCAGTCGGTTTTGTCGCCAATGAGCAGTTCTTC
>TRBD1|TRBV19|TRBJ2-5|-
CASRPLLRTGEETQYF
TGTGCCAGCCGACCGCTCTTAAGGACAGGGGAAGAGACCCAGTACTTC
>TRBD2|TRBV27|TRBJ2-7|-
CASSPYRGLAGNNEQYF
TGTGCCAGCAGTCCCTACCGGGGGCTAGCGGGAAATAACGAGCAGTACTTC
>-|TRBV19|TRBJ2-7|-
CASSIGGPVVNEQYF
TGTGCCAGTAGTATCGGTGGGCCAGTTGTAAACGAGCAGTACTTC
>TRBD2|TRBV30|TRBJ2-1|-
CAWRSTSGGVNEQFF
TGTGCCTGGAGATCGACTAGCGGGGGCGTCAATGAGCAGTTCTTC
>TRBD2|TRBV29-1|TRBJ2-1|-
CSSSSGRGYNEQFF
TGCAGCAGTAGTAGCGGGAGAGGTTACAATGAGCAGTTCTTC
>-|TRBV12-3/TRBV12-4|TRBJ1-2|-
CASILSWGYTF
TGTGCCAGCATCTTGAGCTGGGGCTACACCTTC
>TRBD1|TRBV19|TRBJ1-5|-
CASRGTGVSGVRQPQHF
TGTGCCAGTAGAGGGACAGGGGTTAGCGGCGTTCGTCAGCCCCAGCATTTT
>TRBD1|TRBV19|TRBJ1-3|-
CASSISTGIGNTIYF
TGTGCCAGTAGTATCTCGACAGGGATAGGAAACACCATATATTTT
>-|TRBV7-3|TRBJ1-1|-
CASSQGGTEAFF
TGTGCCAGCAGCCAGGGTGGGACTGAAGCTTTCTTT
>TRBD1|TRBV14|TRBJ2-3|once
CASSHTTGQGTDTQYF
TGTGCCAGCAGCCACACCACGGGACAGGGCACAGATACGCAGTATTTT
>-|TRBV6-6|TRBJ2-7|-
CASSRAPRRGRAYEQYF
TGTGCCAGCAGTCGTGCCCCCCGGCGGGGCAGAGCCTACGAGCAGTACTTC
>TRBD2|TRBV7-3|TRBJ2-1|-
CASSLVRGASYNEQFF
TGTGCCAGCAGTCTGGTGCGGGGGGCCTCCTACAATGAGCAGTTCTTC
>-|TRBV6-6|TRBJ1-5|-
CASSSTNQPQHF
TGTGCCAGCAGTTCCACAAATCAGCCCCAGCATTTT
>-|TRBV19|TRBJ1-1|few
CASTSWQLNTEAFF
TGTGCCAGTACCTCCTGGCAGTTGAACACTGAAGCTTTCTTT
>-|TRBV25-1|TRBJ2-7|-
CASSGGRDFNEQYF
TGTGCCAGCAGTGGGGGCCGGGACTTCAACGAGCAGTACTTC
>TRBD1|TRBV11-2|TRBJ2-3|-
CASSSGQSTDTQYF
TGTGCCAGCAGCTCGGGACAGAGCACAGATACGCAGTATTTT
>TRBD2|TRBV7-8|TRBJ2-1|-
CASSLFSGRGDNEQFF
TGTGCCAGCAGCTTATTCAGCGGGAGGGGAGACAATGAGCAGTTCTTC
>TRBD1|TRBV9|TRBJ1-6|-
CASSVGQGYSPLHF
TGTGCCAGCAGCGTAGGACAGGGTTATTCACCCCTCCACTTT
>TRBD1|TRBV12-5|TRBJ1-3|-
CASGLRTGAIGNTIYF
TGTGCTAGTGGTTTAAGGACAGGGGCGATCGGAAACACCATATATTTT
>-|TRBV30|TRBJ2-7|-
CAWRGDYEQYF
TGTGCCTGGAGGGGAGACTACGAGCAGTACTTC